A selection of T cell receptor beta chains follows, all from one sample in a study of human T cells and chemical hapten exposure. TCRdb redid the calling of the RACE reads with MiXCR, one entry per CDR3 protein. The repertoire holds about 120,000 distinct CDR3 sequences, with roughly an eighth as singletons. Material: whole blood, obtained in connection with sensitization to the hapten diphenylcyclopropenone (DPC). All receptors derive from a man aged 18 to 30 with alopecia areata. Some clones in this sample may be carry-over from other donors' samples. Both conserved end residues are part of each CDR3. A D gene is named only where the DNA matches it firmly. The size field is filled for only some rows; it gives once, few, many or a size class.

clone_size: NA
d_call: TRBD2
j_call: TRBJ2-5
v_call: TRBV10-3
cdr3_nt: TGTGCCATCAGTGAGCTAGCGGGGGTTCAAGAGACCCAGTACTTC
cdr3_aa: CAISELAGVQETQYF

clone_size: few
d_call: NA
j_call: TRBJ2-1
v_call: TRBV19
cdr3_nt: TGTGCCAGTAGCACAGGGAATGGAAGGGTTTACAATGAGCAGTTCTTC
cdr3_aa: CASSTGNGRVYNEQFF

clone_size: many
d_call: TRBD1
j_call: TRBJ1-1
v_call: TRBV27
cdr3_nt: TGTGCCAGCAGTTTAGGGACAGGCCTTACTGAAGCTTTCTTT
cdr3_aa: CASSLGTGLTEAFF

clone_size: few
d_call: NA
j_call: TRBJ1-1
v_call: TRBV5-1
cdr3_nt: TGCGCCAGCAGCTCCCACACTGAAGCTTTCTTT
cdr3_aa: CASSSHTEAFF

clone_size: few
d_call: NA
j_call: TRBJ1-4
v_call: TRBV20-1
cdr3_nt: TGCAGTGCCAGAGGACGGATTAATGAAAAACTGTTTTTT
cdr3_aa: CSARGRINEKLFF

clone_size: NA
d_call: NA
j_call: TRBJ2-4
v_call: TRBV29-1
cdr3_nt: TGCAGCGTTGAAGACCGCACAAACATTCAGTACTTC
cdr3_aa: CSVEDRTNIQYF

clone_size: NA
d_call: NA
j_call: TRBJ1-2
v_call: TRBV4-1
cdr3_nt: TGCGCCAGCAGCCAAGACCTGTGGGGAAGAAGGACCAGCTACACCTTC
cdr3_aa: CASSQDLWGRRTSYTF

clone_size: NA
d_call: TRBD1
j_call: TRBJ1-1
v_call: TRBV10-3
cdr3_nt: TGTGCCGTTAGAGGGACAGGGGGGATGAACACTGAAGCTTTCTTT
cdr3_aa: CAVRGTGGMNTEAFF

clone_size: NA
d_call: NA
j_call: TRBJ1-2
v_call: TRBV20-1
cdr3_nt: TGCAGTGCTACTGGAGGGGGAGCTAACTATGGCTACACCTTC
cdr3_aa: CSATGGGANYGYTF

clone_size: few
d_call: TRBD1
j_call: TRBJ2-6
v_call: TRBV18
cdr3_nt: TGTGCCAGCTCACCAAGTTGGACAGGGGGCGCTGGGGCCAACGTCCTGACTTTC
cdr3_aa: CASSPSWTGGAGANVLTF

clone_size: NA
d_call: NA
j_call: TRBJ1-1
v_call: TRBV6-5
cdr3_nt: TGTGCCAGCATAAAACCGGGTGGTAACACTGAAGCTTTCTTT
cdr3_aa: CASIKPGGNTEAFF

clone_size: NA
d_call: NA
j_call: TRBJ1-6
v_call: TRBV12-3/TRBV12-4
cdr3_nt: TGTGCCAGCAGTCCTAACAGGGATCTTAATTCACCCCTCCACTTT
cdr3_aa: CASSPNRDLNSPLHF

clone_size: once
d_call: NA
j_call: TRBJ2-7
v_call: TRBV28
cdr3_nt: TGTGCCAGCACCCCGGGAACCTACGAGCAGTACTTC
cdr3_aa: CASTPGTYEQYF

clone_size: few
d_call: TRBD2
j_call: TRBJ2-1
v_call: TRBV4-3
cdr3_nt: TGCGCCAGCAGCCAAAGTAGCGGGGGGGCCTACAATGAGCAGTTCTTC
cdr3_aa: CASSQSSGGAYNEQFF

clone_size: many
d_call: NA
j_call: TRBJ1-5
v_call: TRBV6-2/TRBV6-3
cdr3_nt: TGTGCCAGCAGAAATGGGCCTGGGGGCAATCAGCCCCAGCATTTT
cdr3_aa: CASRNGPGGNQPQHF

clone_size: many
d_call: NA
j_call: TRBJ1-1
v_call: TRBV7-9
cdr3_nt: TGTGCCAGCAGCTTAGAATCGAACACTGAAGCTTTCTTT
cdr3_aa: CASSLESNTEAFF

clone_size: once
d_call: NA
j_call: TRBJ2-1
v_call: TRBV30
cdr3_nt: TGTGCCTGGGGGAGCGCCGAGCAGTTCTTC
cdr3_aa: CAWGSAEQFF

clone_size: few
d_call: NA
j_call: TRBJ2-2
v_call: TRBV3-1
cdr3_nt: TGTGCCAGCAGCCAACTGCACATGGCCGGGGAGCTGTTTTTT
cdr3_aa: CASSQLHMAGELFF

clone_size: NA
d_call: TRBD1
j_call: TRBJ1-1
v_call: TRBV6-2/TRBV6-3
cdr3_nt: TGTGCCAGCAGTTACTCGGCAGGGGGTTTGAACACTGAAGCTTTCTTT
cdr3_aa: CASSYSAGGLNTEAFF

clone_size: few
d_call: NA
j_call: TRBJ2-2
v_call: TRBV20-1
cdr3_nt: TGCAGTGCGAAGGGAACCGGGGAGCTGTTTTTT
cdr3_aa: CSAKGTGELFF

clone_size: NA
d_call: NA
j_call: TRBJ2-5
v_call: TRBV20-1
cdr3_nt: TGCAGTGCTCAGTCAGCCCCCGAAGAGACCCAGTACTTC
cdr3_aa: CSAQSAPEETQYF

clone_size: few
d_call: NA
j_call: TRBJ1-5
v_call: TRBV6-6
cdr3_nt: TGTGCCAGCAGTTTAGGGGATGAGCCCCAGCATTTT
cdr3_aa: CASSLGDEPQHF

clone_size: many
d_call: NA
j_call: TRBJ2-3
v_call: TRBV7-2
cdr3_nt: TGTGCCAGCACCAAGTTAGCCGTGCAGTATTTT
cdr3_aa: CASTKLAVQYF

clone_size: NA
d_call: NA
j_call: TRBJ1-1
v_call: TRBV7-2
cdr3_nt: TGTGCCAGCAGCTATTTCCAGGGAGACACTGAAGCTTTCTTT
cdr3_aa: CASSYFQGDTEAFF

clone_size: NA
d_call: TRBD2
j_call: TRBJ2-1
v_call: TRBV7-6
cdr3_nt: TGTGCCAGCAGCTTAACCGGTGTGGGGCTAGCGGGAGGCAATGAGCAGTTCTTC
cdr3_aa: CASSLTGVGLAGGNEQFF

clone_size: few
d_call: TRBD1
j_call: TRBJ2-1
v_call: TRBV7-2
cdr3_nt: TGTGCCAGCAGCTTCGGACAGGGAGCTTACAATGAGCAGTTCTTC
cdr3_aa: CASSFGQGAYNEQFF

clone_size: NA
d_call: TRBD1
j_call: TRBJ1-1
v_call: TRBV20-1
cdr3_nt: TGCAGTGCTAGAGATCCCCTGACAGGGGCACCCGATGCTTTCTTT
cdr3_aa: CSARDPLTGAPDAFF

clone_size: few
d_call: TRBD1
j_call: TRBJ2-1
v_call: TRBV7-6
cdr3_nt: TGTGCCAGCAGCTCCCGGACAGGGGATGAGCAGTTCTTC
cdr3_aa: CASSSRTGDEQFF

clone_size: many
d_call: NA
j_call: TRBJ1-1
v_call: TRBV2
cdr3_nt: TGTGCCAGTTTAAGGGAGCGTATGAACACTGAAGCTTTCTTT
cdr3_aa: CASLRERMNTEAFF